Following are 25 T cell receptor beta chains from one sample sequenced in a study of monozygotic twins with inflammatory bowel disease. TCRdb reprocessed the 5' RACE reads; each CDR3 protein has one entry and no DNA is given. The sample totals about 210,000 distinct CDR3 sequences; its top ten clones hold 1.6%. The sequencing sample was made of blood. The receptors stem from a human donor with ulcerative colitis or Crohn's disease, or a healthy co-twin of an affected twin (not recorded which).

The chain joins TRBV12-3 or TRBV12-4 to TRBJ2-3; lacking DNA, the TRBD2 call made by TCRdb goes unchecked. The CDR3 extends over 16 amino acids. The CDR3 loop is CASTNAPGALTDTQYF.

The rearrangement uses TRBV11-2 and TRBJ2-2. Per germline, CDR1 SGHAT and CDR2 FQNNGV. This CDR3 has 15 amino acids. CDR3 sequence: CASSPNSWTPGELFF.

The chain uses TRBV12-3 or TRBV12-4 and TRBJ2-1; TCRdb returns TRBD2, unconfirmable since there is no DNA. The CDR3 has 14 amino acids. The CDR3 region is CASSSTSGYNEQFF.

The chain employs TRBV7-2 and TRBJ2-5. This CDR3 is 11 amino acids long. Germline CDR1 SGHTA, CDR2 FQGNSA. The chain's CDR3 is CASSAWETQYF.

The chain combines TRBV18 with TRBJ1-2. CDR3 length: 13 amino acids. CDR1 is KGHSH, CDR2 LQKENI, per germline. The CDR3 reads CASSPIITDGYTF. Variable domain in full (rest from reference TRBV18 and TRBJ1-2): NAGVMQNPRHLVRRRGQEARLRCSPMKGHSHVYWYRQLPEEGLKFMVYLQKENIIDESGMPKERFSAEFPKEGPSILRIQQVVRGDSAAYFCASSPIITDGYTFGSGTRLTVV.

The V gene is TRBV7-3, the J gene TRBJ2-1; TCRdb's D gene call, TRBD1, goes unchecked for lack of DNA. Germline CDR1 and CDR2: SGHTA and FQGTGA. CDR3 length equals 15 residues. The CDR3 sequence is CASSLHATGSNEQFF.

The chain has TRBV29-1 and TRBJ2-5; the TCRdb call, TRBD2, lacks DNA for checking. Germline-derived CDR1 and CDR2 are SQVTM and ANQGSEA. This CDR3 region has 12 residues. The CDR3 sequence is CSVEASSRSKYF.

This chain connects TRBV20-1 to TRBJ2-7; checking the TCRdb D call of TRBD2 is not possible without DNA. CDR1 and CDR2 (germline): DFQATT, SNEGSKA (reference sequence). The CDR3 spans 18 residues. CDR3 sequence: CSARGGTSGGRFSYEQYF.

J is TRBJ1-2 and V is TRBV5-5. The germline gives CDR1 SGHKS, CDR2 YYEKEE (reference sequence). The CDR3 runs to 11 residues. The CDR3 here is CASSYAYGYTF.

The chain is built from TRBV20-1 and TRBJ2-4. The CDR3 is made up of 11 amino acids. Germline V lookup: CDR1 DFQATT, CDR2 SNEGSKA (reference sequence). The CDR3 reads CSAKNKNIQYF.

CDR3 region: CASSLVSEISYEKYF. The genes are TRBV5-1 and TRBJ2-7. The CDR3 contains 15 residues. CDR1 SGHRS and CDR2 YFSETQ come from the germline V gene.

J is TRBJ2-3 and V is TRBV20-1; TCRdb names TRBD1, which stays unverified in the absence of DNA. The CDR3 has 14 residues. Germline-derived CDR1 and CDR2 are DFQATT and SNEGSKA (reference sequence). The CDR3: CSAPTGGSADTQYF.

CDR3: CASSQKRRRGTQETQYF. This sequence joins TRBV3-1 and TRBJ2-5; the TCRdb D gene call, TRBD1, has no DNA to confirm it. Germline V CDR1 and CDR2: LGHDT, YNNKEL (reference sequence). The CDR3 runs to 17 residues.

The V and J genes are TRBV6-5 and TRBJ2-5; TCRdb's D gene call, TRBD1, goes unchecked for lack of DNA. Germline CDR1 MNHEY, CDR2 SVGAGI. The CDR3 length is 16 residues. The CDR3 is CASSYSDRTAGETQYF.

The V gene is TRBV5-1, the J gene TRBJ2-7; no DNA is available, so the TRBD1 call from TCRdb remains unchecked. CDR3 length: 14 amino acids. Looked up from germline, CDR1 is SGHRS and CDR2 is YFSETQ. The CDR3 sequence: CASSLLDISYEQYF.

V and J are TRBV6-5 and TRBJ2-5; with no DNA, the TCRdb D assignment of TRBD2 cannot be verified. This CDR3 has 16 amino acids. In germline, CDR1 is MNHEY, CDR2 SVGAGI. The CDR3 spells CASSYSRVYGEGTQYF.

V usage is TRBV14 and J usage is TRBJ1-1. The CDR3 has 14 amino acids. Germline CDR1 SGHDN, CDR2 FVKESK. CDR3 residues: CASSGRQLNTEAFF.

The CDR3 sequence: CATTRDNNNEKLFF. The V call is TRBV2, the J call TRBJ1-4; the D gene TCRdb calls, TRBD1, cannot be checked with no DNA. The CDR3 is 14 amino acids. From germline, CDR1 is SNHLY and CDR2 FYNNEI.

The chain combines TRBV5-6 with TRBJ1-6. Germline CDR1 is SGHDT and CDR2 is YYEEEE. The CDR3 spans 16 residues. CDR3: CASSLGGPSYNSPLHF.

V usage is TRBV13 and J usage is TRBJ1-1. Germline V lookup: CDR1 PRHDT, CDR2 FYEKMQ (reference sequence). The CDR3 has 14 residues. This CDR3 reads CASSLGRRDTEAFF.

The chain employs TRBV5-1 and TRBJ1-1. This CDR3 spans 14 amino acids. Germline loops: CDR1 SGHRS, CDR2 YFSETQ. This CDR3 reads CASSLVRGNTEAFF. Filled out from reference TRBV5-1 and TRBJ1-1, the complete variable domain reads KAGVTQTPRYLIKTRGQQVTLSCSPISGHRSVSWYQQTPGQGLQFLFEYFSETQRNKGNFPGRFSGRQFSNSRSEMNVSTLELGDSALYLCASSLVRGNTEAFFGQGTRLTVV.

This chain uses TRBV7-9 with TRBJ1-1. The length of the CDR3 is 13 residues. In germline, CDR1 is SEHNR, CDR2 FQNEAQ (reference sequence). The CDR3 reads CASSFTVNTEAFF.

This chain uses TRBV3-1 with TRBJ2-7; TCRdb's D gene call, TRBD2, goes unchecked for lack of DNA. CDR1 LGHDT and CDR2 YNNKEL come from the germline V gene (reference sequence). CDR3 length: 17 residues. CDR3: CASSPPRAGPVFYEQYF.

The chain has TRBV5-1 and TRBJ2-7; the D gene TCRdb calls, TRBD1, cannot be checked with no DNA. Per the germline V gene, CDR1 is SGHRS and CDR2 is YFSETQ. The CDR3 has 14 amino acids. CDR3 sequence: CASSATGQPYEQYF.

The chain uses TRBV20-1 and TRBJ2-5; checking the TCRdb D call of TRBD1 is not possible without DNA. Germline loops: CDR1 DFQATT, CDR2 SNEGSKA (reference sequence). This CDR3 has 13 amino acids. The CDR3 sequence: CSARHRGQETQYF.